Each of the 9 T cell receptor beta chains below was sequenced from the same sample in a study of blood T cell repertoires in COVID-19. Profiling relied on immunoSEQ multiplex PCR, and the TCRdb table lists in-frame clones only, not all of them. The sample lists about 67,000 clones; about 82% were seen once. Sequenced input: peripheral blood. Receptors were obtained from a human donor in a cohort sampled during active COVID-19.

This rearrangement joins TRBV3-1 (or the pseudogene TRBV3-2) to TRBJ1-1; D gene unclear. Trimming removed 0 bases at V and 7 bases at J, with 21 bases between. This CDR3 has 17 amino acids. Germline CDR1 and CDR2: LGHDT and YNNKEL (reference sequence). The CDR3 nucleotides are TGTGCCAGCAGCCAAGATCGTCGAAGTGTCACCGTGAGTGAAGCTTTCTTT. Its protein is CASSQDRRSVTVSEAFF.

The chain links TRBV10-1 to TRBJ2-1, with 9 bases aligning to TRBD2. V was pared by 6 bases and J by 0 bases, with 12 bases of the junction left unmatched. This CDR3 contains 18 residues. The germline V gene has CDR1 WNHNN and CDR2 SYGVQD (reference sequence). The CDR3 DNA follows: TGCGCCAGCAGGGTGGGACTAGCTATACTAAGCTCCTACAATGAGCAGTTCTTC. Its translation: CASRVGLAILSSYNEQFF.

This clone showed up just once. V and J are TRBV6-1 and TRBJ1-4, with D uncertain. The CDR3 consists of 13 residues. Looked up from germline, CDR1 is MNHNS and CDR2 is SASEGT. V shed 2 bases and J shed 13 bases, with 14 bases lying between them. CDR3 region: CASSENGGPILFF. For the CDR3, the DNA is TGTGCCAGCAGTGAAAACGGAGGACCAATACTGTTTTTT.

J is TRBJ1-2 and V is TRBV18, with 7 bases aligning to TRBD1. V was clipped by 4 bases and J by 12 bases; unmatched bases: 8. The CDR3 has 12 residues. The germline V gene has CDR1 KGHSH and CDR2 LQKENI. This CDR3 is CASSLMTGSDTF. CDR3 DNA: TGTGCCAGCTCACTAATGACAGGGTCCGACACCTTC.

This chain uses TRBV19 with TRBJ1-1, with D unresolved. The germline V gene has CDR1 LNHDA and CDR2 SQIVND (reference sequence). CDR3 length equals 15 residues. Trimming shortened V by 3 bases and J by 2 bases, and 13 bases separated the two germline ends. DNA of the CDR3: TGTGCCAGTAGTATCCTCGACACGATTAACACTGAAGCTTTCTTT. Residues: CASSILDTINTEAFF.

CDR3 sequence (DNA): TGTGCCAGCAGCGTAATGAGCGGGGGGGTATCCTACGAGCAGTACTTC. It codes for CASSVMSGGVSYEQYF. The chain recombines TRBV7-6 with TRBJ2-7, with 10 bases aligning to TRBD2. After removal of 5 bases from V and 1 base from J, the junction contained 8 bases not matched to a gene. The CDR3 length is 16 residues. CDR1 and CDR2 from the germline V gene are SGHVS and FNYEAQ.

On this clone itself: Germline and junction disagree at one end, which may indicate a read error. CDR3 DNA sequence: TGTGCTAGCAGCCGAGGGACAGTAGGCTCCTACAATGAGCAGTTCTTC. As protein: CASSRGTVGSYNEQFF. The chain joins TRBV7-7 to TRBJ2-1; the match to TRBD1 covers 7 bases. Germline CDR1 SSHAT, CDR2 FNYEAQ (reference sequence). The CDR3 contains 16 residues.

This clone was seen a handful of times. The chain carries TRBV28 and TRBJ2-2; a weak D match, TRBD2 (7 bases). V was clipped by 6 bases and J by 6 bases, with 11 bases between them. Germline V gives CDR1 MDHEN, CDR2 SYDVKM. The CDR3 has 13 residues. Here the CDR3 DNA reads TGTGCCAGCAGAGGGGGGGCACCCGGGGAGCTGTTTTTT. It codes for CASRGGAPGELFF.

The CDR3 DNA reads as TGTGCCAGCAGCTTAGCGGACAGGGCTAATGAAAAACTGTTTTTT. This sequence encodes CASSLADRANEKLFF. The V and J genes are TRBV7-6 and TRBJ1-4; 8 nucleotides align to TRBD1. CDR1 is SGHVS, CDR2 FNYEAQ, per germline. With 0 bases clipped from V and 3 bases from J, the junction kept 0 bases outside the gene matches. The CDR3 spans 15 residues.